The T cell receptor (beta chain) under discussion was sequenced for a study of read filtering for tumor transcriptome and immune sequencing (dated by TCRdb to 2018 to 2020). Describing the broader study: The cohort had 17 male and 11 to 15 female patients with a mean age of about 66 years, ranging from 47 to 80. The study compared TCR repertoires from targeted immune repertoire sequencing and bulk whole-transcriptome sequencing run on the same bone marrow samples. A main aim was a read-filtering strategy for immune repertoire data, specifically whether clonotypes supported by a single read should be removed. TCR-region mapped reads per sample ranged from about 3.5 to 10.27 million with IR-seq versus only roughly 75 to 1273 with RNA-seq. Whole-transcriptome libraries were prepared with the TruSeq RNA Access Library Prep Kit after DNase treatment. Under revised international staging, roughly 8 patients fell into R-ISS I, 15 to 20 into R-ISS II and about 7 into R-ISS III.

Starting from 400 to 450 ng RNA, TCR libraries were constructed with the Immunoverse kit using molecular barcoded adaptors that cover the alpha/delta and beta/gamma chains. TCR library preparation was performed with the same RNA that was used for transcriptome sequencing. Sequencing of the TCR libraries was done on an Illumina HiSeq 4000 with 2 x 150 cycles. In the authors' own workflow: TCR reads were aligned to human V, D, J and C references and assembled into CDR3 clonotypes with MiXCR, including quality filtering and error correction. Clonotype counts and gene usage diversity were analyzed with the tcR package in R. Raw mapping reads were checked after the RNA-seq reads had been mapped by STAR aligner version 2.5.3a onto the human GRCh37 genome. To test how sequencing depth affected the clonotypes detected, IR-seq fastq files were randomly downsampled with Seqtk 1.3. TCRdb trimmed the raw reads at Q25, called clones with MiXCR and kept productive beta chains. Rows are combined by CDR3 protein, so each entry shows the most common genes and DNA. The V and J calls here are based on TCRdb, not the publication. A total of some 130,000 distinct CDR3 sequences appear in this sample, around 14% of them only once. About 7.7% of the sample lies in the top ten.

V is pared back by 6 bases and J by 3 bases, with 9 bases lying between the germline termini. From the cysteine up to the phenylalanine, the CDR3 has a length of 13 residues. Just the 39-base CDR3 DNA is kept, in frame starting at base 1. As encoded in the germline V gene, CDR1 is SGHTA while CDR2 is FQGNSA. On the study overall, not on this receptor specifically: Single-read clonotypes made up around 82% of clonotypes but approximately 3.5% of total reads in IR-seq, and approximately 73% of clonotypes and approximately 45% of reads in RNA-seq. Compared with RNA-seq, IR-seq captured clonotypes at much higher depth and more reliably, and a smaller IR-seq throughput was enough to identify most shared clonotypes. The sorted CD138-negative fraction was a mixed bone marrow immune population, not purified T cells. When single-read clonotypes were removed, the proportions of shared clonotypes in IR-seq and RNA-seq correlated more strongly.

Bone marrow was sampled from every patient at the time of active disease. Ficoll-Hypaque density gradient centrifugation was used to isolate the bone marrow mononuclear cells. Myeloma plasma cells were removed and CD138-negative cells were obtained by negative selection following labeling with CD138 magnetic microbeads on a MACS separator. Flow cytometry with CD138 antibodies on an Attune NxT was used to check how pure the isolated cells were. Total RNA was extracted using TRIzol reagent and was quantified on a NanoDrop spectrophotometer. For each patient, the CD138-negative bone marrow sample underwent paired RNA-seq and IR-seq. This clonotype was seen many times. Its antigen specificity is not known. No much larger clone is present one base from it, and per-base qualities are unavailable.

This TCR was sampled from a donor at least 40 years old with multiple myeloma. Sequencing was done on a sample of a population of CD138-negative cells sorted from bone marrow. In light of the paper, this sample's cell subset or site label describes: bone marrow mononuclear cells depleted of CD138+ plasma/myeloma cells by negative magnetic selection. The rearranged segments are TRBV7-2 and TRBJ1-5, with the D gene not confidently named. The CDR3 reads CASSSDDNQPQHF. Read as DNA, the sequence is TGTGCCAGCAGTTCGGACGACAATCAGCCCCAGCATTTT.